This T cell receptor beta chain was sequenced during a study of cytomegalovirus exposure and HLA in healthy donors. In the study overall: The study placed approximately 81% of its roughly 400 genotyped donors in the Caucasian-associated ancestry cluster. Whole-study results and caveats: The investigators catalogued 164 TCR beta chains as cytomegalovirus-associated. The productive fraction for most TCR beta V segments was about 87% or about 30% in an earlier analysis. CMV antigen specificity was confirmed in vitro for three CMV-associated chains.

With regard to this clone: Antigen unknown.

The V end was cut by 3 bases, the J end by 2 bases, with 13 bases between. The CDR3 has 15 amino acids. Germline V gives CDR1 LNHNV, CDR2 YYDKDF (reference sequence). Amplification used 60 Vbeta primers and 13 Jbeta primers. Profiled with immunoSEQ multiplex PCR; TCRdb holds only in-frame clones, not every one. The sample holds about 62,000 clones; about 77% are singletons and the top ten take 5.4%. The sample consisted of PBMCs. The clonotype comes from a woman in her twenties or thirties in good health and CMV-seronegative. The rearrangement uses TRBV15 and TRBJ2-5, with D possibly TRBD2 on 6 matching bases. CDR3 nucleotide sequence: TGTGCCACCAGCAGCTGGAGCGGGCCTCAAGAGACCCAGTACTTC. Its translation: CATSSWSGPQETQYF.